These 17 T cell receptor beta chains were sequenced from one sample in a study of cytomegalovirus exposure and HLA in healthy donors. The PCR was carried out with 60 Vbeta primers and 13 Jbeta primers. Using immunoSEQ multiplex PCR, the repertoire was profiled, and TCRdb retains in-frame clones only, with some absent. The sample includes some 76,000 clones. The sample taken for sequencing was PBMCs. The receptors were gathered from a man aged 35 to 55 in good health and CMV-seronegative.

This chain joins TRBV7-2 and TRBJ2-5, with D maybe TRBD1 (6 bases). This CDR3 spans 14 amino acids. Deletions cut 5 bases from V and 7 bases from J, with 17 bases between. Germline V gene data show CDR1 as SGHTA and CDR2 as FQGNSA. CDR3 nucleotides: TGTGCCAGCAGCCAGCAGGGGCCATGGGGGACCCAGTACTTC. Translation gives CASSQQGPWGTQYF. Full variable domain (remainder filled in from reference TRBV7-2 and TRBJ2-5): GAGVSQSPSNKVTEKGKDVELRCDPISGHTALYWYRQSLGQGLEFLIYFQGNSAPDKSGLPSDRFSAERTGGSVSTLTIQRTQQEDSAVYLCASSQQGPWGTQYFGPGTRLLVL.

The V call is TRBV4-3, the J call TRBJ2-3; a weak D match, TRBD1 (5 bases). CDR3 size: 17 residues. Between the trimmed V and J ends, which lost 0 bases and 2 bases, there was a span of 15 bases. The germline V gene has CDR1 LGHNA and CDR2 YSLEER. The CDR3: CASSQDFDSSITDTQYF. For the CDR3, the DNA is TGCGCCAGCAGCCAAGATTTCGACAGCTCGATCACAGATACGCAGTATTTT.

The chain carries TRBV30 and TRBJ2-4; 8 bases are a match to TRBD2. V shed 3 bases and J 3 bases; nucleotides not matched to a gene: 10. From germline, CDR1 is GTSNPN and CDR2 SVGIG (reference sequence). The CDR3 has 16 residues. The CDR3 nucleotides are TGTGCCTGGAGCGTCACGGCTAGCGGGTTCAAAAACATTCAGTACTTC. Translation: CAWSVTASGFKNIQYF.

The genes are TRBV18 and TRBJ2-7; D unresolved. Per germline, CDR1 KGHSH and CDR2 LQKENI. CDR3 length: 15 amino acids. V shed 0 bases and J shed 3 bases, with 12 bases lying between them. This CDR3 reads CASSPPHPSGYEQYF. Written as DNA, the CDR3 is TGTGCCAGCTCACCACCTCATCCATCCGGCTACGAGCAGTACTTC.

The CDR3 here is CASSLSSGQPQHF. CDR3 nucleotide sequence: TGTGCCAGCAGCTTATCGTCGGGGCAGCCCCAGCATTTT. The rearrangement links TRBV7-9 to TRBJ1-5, with D unresolved. Trimming left V 2 bases short and J 7 bases short, with 9 bases between. This CDR3 region has 13 residues. Germline CDR1 and CDR2: SEHNR and FQNEAQ (reference sequence).

The chain employs TRBV5-6 and TRBJ1-5, with D unresolved. Germline-derived CDR1 and CDR2 are SGHDT and YYEEEE. V was pared by 1 base and J by 3 bases, with 11 bases between. This CDR3 is built from 15 residues. The CDR3, as DNA: TGTGCCAGCAGCTTGTTTTCGGGTCCCAATCAGCCCCAGCATTTT. Amino acid sequence: CASSLFSGPNQPQHF.

The chain is built from TRBV2 and TRBJ2-7; D possibly corresponds to TRBD1 (5 bases). This CDR3 is 14 amino acids long. In germline, CDR1 is SNHLY, CDR2 FYNNEI. V lost 2 bases, J lost 4 bases, and 12 bases lay in between. CDR3 coding DNA: TGTGCCAGCAGTGAACTGACAGTAGGATACGAGCAGTACTTC. This codes for CASSELTVGYEQYF.

The gene calls are TRBV23-1 and TRBJ2-1; maybe TRBD2 (5 bases). TRBV23-1 is recorded as an ORF, its role being uncertain. V was cut by 1 base and J by 0 bases, with 13 bases left in between. The CDR3 length is 17 residues. The DNA of the CDR3 is TGCGCCAGCAGTCAATTTTACAGCGGCAGCTCCTACAATGAGCAGTTCTTC. Its translation is CASSQFYSGSSYNEQFF.

The chain employs TRBV27 and TRBJ2-7; TRBD2 aligns across 8 bases. The trim removed 5 bases at V and 1 base at J, leaving 10 bases unmatched. Germline CDR1 MNHEY, CDR2 SMNVEV (reference sequence). The CDR3 runs to 16 residues. The CDR3 DNA follows: TGTGCCAGCAGTACTTTATTAGCGGGGTCTTCCTACGAGCAGTACTTC. Protein product: CASSTLLAGSSYEQYF.

The rearrangement links TRBV9 to TRBJ2-5, with 10 bases identical to TRBD1. The better agreement between TRBJ2-7 and the DNA end casts doubt on the J call. The length of the CDR3 is 14 residues. Germline assignment: CDR1 SGDLS and CDR2 YYNGEE. The chain's CDR3 is CASSRRDRGNEQYF. DNA for the CDR3: TGTGCCAGCAGCCGTCGGGACAGGGGAAACGAGCAGTACTTC.

The gene calls are TRBV5-8 and TRBJ2-7; D might be TRBD1 (5 bases). The germline V gene encodes CDR1 SGHTS and CDR2 YDEGEE. V was cut by 0 bases and J by 2 bases, with 12 bases left in between. CDR3 length: 15 residues. In DNA form, the CDR3 reads TGTGCCAGCAGCTTGGTTACAGGCGATACCTACGAGCAGTACTTC. Its translation: CASSLVTGDTYEQYF.

The chain couples TRBV2 to TRBJ2-2; possibly TRBD2 for D (6 bases). V was pared by 7 bases and J by 2 bases, with 11 bases between. This CDR3 has 14 residues. Germline-derived CDR1 and CDR2 are SNHLY and FYNNEI. The CDR3 loop reads CASTGTSNTGELFF. The CDR3 nucleotides are TGTGCCAGCACCGGGACTTCCAACACCGGGGAGCTGTTTTTT.

The chain combines TRBV7-8 with TRBJ1-1; tentatively, D is TRBD1 (6 bases). CDR1 SGHVS and CDR2 FQNEAQ come from the germline V gene. CDR3 length: 15 amino acids. Trimming shortened V by 4 bases and J by 3 bases, and 15 bases separated the two germline ends. CDR3 sequence (DNA): TGTGCCAGCAGCTCACTCAGGGGAAGGGACACTGAAGCTTTCTTT. Protein sequence: CASSSLRGRDTEAFF.

The gene calls are TRBV7-9 and TRBJ2-1, with 10 bases that match TRBD2. CDR1 and CDR2 from the germline V gene are SEHNR and FQNEAQ (reference sequence). Trimming removed 7 bases from V and 0 bases from J; junction bases left unmatched: 6. The CDR3 spans 16 residues. The CDR3 spells CASIQAGGSSYNEQFF. The CDR3 bases are TGTGCCAGCATCCAAGCGGGAGGGAGCTCCTACAATGAGCAGTTCTTC.

The chain is built from TRBV28 and TRBJ2-7; the D gene is possibly TRBD1 (6 bases). This CDR3 is built from 19 residues. Trimming removed 3 bases at V and 5 bases at J, with 29 bases between. From germline, CDR1 is MDHEN and CDR2 SYDVKM. CDR3 residues: CASSFSATDTYRVFNEQYF. CDR3 DNA sequence: TGTGCCAGCAGTTTTTCTGCGACCGACACCTACAGGGTTTTTAACGAGCAGTACTTC.

The chain links TRBV27 to TRBJ2-2; D uncertain. CDR3 length: 17 residues. V was cut by 2 bases and J by 2 bases, with 15 bases left in between. Germline V lookup: CDR1 MNHEY, CDR2 SMNVEV (reference sequence). The CDR3 coding sequence is TGTGCCAGCAGTTTAGGTGGGTGGGCAGCTAACACCGGGGAGCTGTTTTTT. Translated: CASSLGGWAANTGELFF.

The J gene is TRBJ2-2, the V gene TRBV11-2; D may be TRBD2 (6 bases). V was shortened by 5 bases and J by 7 bases, with 11 bases between the two germline ends. From germline, CDR1 is SGHAT and CDR2 FQNNGV. The CDR3 contains 13 residues. CDR3 region: CASSPVGGGELFF. Here the CDR3 DNA reads TGTGCCAGCAGCCCCGTGGGGGGCGGGGAGCTGTTTTTT.